The 23 T cell receptor beta chains presented below share a single source sample, sequenced in a study of cytomegalovirus exposure and HLA in healthy donors. Profiling relied on immunoSEQ multiplex PCR, and the TCRdb table lists in-frame clones only, not all of them. The table records 150,000 to 180,000 clones, around 84% of them present only once. Sequencing was done on a sample of PBMCs. The origin of the receptors is a human donor in good health.

V usage is TRBV18 and J usage is TRBJ2-7; 7 bases map to TRBD2. After removal of 2 bases from V and 10 bases from J, the junction contained 11 bases not matched to a gene. Germline V lookup: CDR1 KGHSH, CDR2 LQKENI. The CDR3 is made up of 14 amino acids. CDR3 sequence (DNA): TGTGCCAGCTCACCAAGGGAGGGGCGCTTAATTCAGTACTTC. Its translation: CASSPREGRLIQYF.

This CDR3 reads CASSYRTGAVNEQFF. The CDR3 DNA reads TGTGCCAGCAGTTACCGGACAGGGGCGGTGAATGAGCAGTTCTTC. The rearrangement links TRBV6-6 to TRBJ2-1; 9 bases are a match to TRBD1. J lost 7 bases, V lost 2 bases, and 6 bases had no gene match. The CDR3 has 15 residues. Germline V CDR1 and CDR2: MNHNY, SVGAGI (reference sequence).

The rearrangement uses TRBV27 and TRBJ2-1, with a tentative D call TRBD1 (5 bases). The CDR3 length is 12 residues. Trimming removed 8 bases at V and 12 bases at J, with 17 bases between. Germline V gives CDR1 MNHEY, CDR2 SMNVEV (reference sequence). CDR3 protein: CASGSHRTWQFF. Here the CDR3 DNA reads TGTGCCAGCGGATCTCACAGGACCTGGCAGTTCTTC.

This rearrangement joins TRBV2 to TRBJ2-3; 12 bases map to TRBD2. J was trimmed by 1 base and V by 5 bases; bases with no gene match: 7. Germline lookup yields CDR1 SNHLY and CDR2 FYNNEI. The CDR3 consists of 17 residues. DNA of the CDR3: TGTGCCAGCAGTCCACAGGGACTAGCGGGTCGCACAGATACGCAGTATTTT. Translating it yields CASSPQGLAGRTDTQYF.

This chain joins TRBV18 and TRBJ1-2; 7 positions match TRBD1. J was trimmed by 4 bases and V by 5 bases; bases with no gene match: 7. The CDR3 loop spans 14 amino acids. The germline V gene encodes CDR1 KGHSH and CDR2 LQKENI. CDR3 bases: TGTGCCAGCTCATCTAAGGACAGGAGCTATGGCTACACCTTC. This sequence encodes CASSSKDRSYGYTF.

The chain uses TRBV6-4 and TRBJ1-2, with D maybe TRBD1 (6 bases). The CDR3 totals 19 residues. Per the germline V gene, CDR1 is MRHNA and CDR2 is SNTAGT. The V end was cut by 5 bases, the J end by 3 bases, with 28 bases between. DNA of the CDR3: TGTGCCAGCAGTCCTGACCCCACCGAAACAGGGTCCCACTACTATGGCTACACCTTC. It specifies CASSPDPTETGSHYYGYTF.

The DNA for the CDR3 is TGTGCCAGCAGCTTAGCGGGGACAGTGAGGTCGGACACCATATATTTT. Translated: CASSLAGTVRSDTIYF. This chain joins TRBV7-9 and TRBJ1-3; 7 positions match TRBD1. The CDR3 extends over 16 amino acids. Germline V gene sequence: CDR1 SEHNR, CDR2 FQNEAQ (reference sequence). V lost 0 bases, J lost 8 bases, and 10 bases stayed unmatched.

The rearrangement links TRBV7-3 to TRBJ2-6; 7 bases are a match to TRBD2. Looked up from germline, CDR1 is SGHTA and CDR2 is FQGTGA. The V and J ends lost 2 bases and 2 bases, in that order; junction bases with no gene match: 0. This CDR3 is 15 amino acids long. For the CDR3, the DNA is TGTGCCAGCAGCTTAGGGGGGGCTGGGGCCAACGTCCTGACTTTC. It translates to CASSLGGAGANVLTF.

This rearrangement joins TRBV4-1 to TRBJ1-5, with D unresolved. The CDR3 covers 15 residues. Germline V gene sequence: CDR1 MGHRA, CDR2 YSYEKL. Trimming took 4 bases from V and 1 from J, leaving 11 bases between them. CDR3 amino acids: CASSPTSESNQPQHF. The CDR3 DNA reads as TGCGCCAGCAGCCCAACATCAGAAAGCAATCAGCCCCAGCATTTT.

The chain has TRBV18 and TRBJ1-1; D call uncertain. Trimming took off 2 bases at V and 4 bases at J, with 5 bases between the two ends. Germline assignment: CDR1 KGHSH and CDR2 LQKENI. The CDR3 consists of 12 residues. The CDR3 protein is CASSPIATEAFF. The CDR3 region has the DNA TGTGCCAGCTCACCAATAGCCACTGAAGCTTTCTTT.

The V call is TRBV7-9, the J call TRBJ1-2, with TRBD1 as a possible D gene (5 bases). The CDR3 runs 14 residues. V lost 5 bases to trimming and J lost 2 bases, with 12 bases between them. Looked up from germline, CDR1 is SEHNR and CDR2 is FQNEAQ (reference sequence). This CDR3 is CASSAGTVNYGYTF. For the CDR3, the DNA is TGTGCCAGCAGCGCCGGGACTGTGAACTATGGCTACACCTTC.

The chain couples TRBV7-2 to TRBJ2-5; D is perhaps TRBD1 (6 bases). The CDR3 extends over 13 amino acids. Trimming left V 7 bases short and J 4 bases short, with 13 bases between. Germline CDR1 SGHTA, CDR2 FQGNSA. The CDR3 loop reads CASTFSGAETQYF. CDR3 sequence (DNA): TGTGCCAGCACCTTCTCAGGGGCAGAGACCCAGTACTTC.

The chain uses TRBV6-1 and TRBJ1-2; 9 nucleotides match TRBD1. The germline V gene encodes CDR1 MNHNS and CDR2 SASEGT. V was pared by 6 bases and J by 7 bases, with 12 bases of the junction left unmatched. CDR3 size: 15 residues. CDR3 sequence reads: CASRIKRDRVLGYTF. The CDR3 bases are TGTGCCAGCAGGATTAAACGGGACAGGGTTCTTGGCTACACCTTC.

The chain recombines TRBV6-6 with TRBJ1-1, with a tentative D call TRBD1 (5 bases). Deletions cut 7 bases from V and 0 bases from J, with 6 bases between. The length of the CDR3 is 12 residues. Germline CDR1 and CDR2: MNHNY and SVGAGI (reference sequence). The CDR3 is CASNRMNTEAFF. Here the CDR3 DNA reads TGTGCCAGCAACAGGATGAACACTGAAGCTTTCTTT.

The chain uses TRBV5-1 and TRBJ1-2; D remains unclear. With 3 bases removed from V and 4 bases from J, the gap between germline ends came to 13 bases. This CDR3 comprises 14 residues. The germline gives CDR1 SGHRS, CDR2 YFSETQ. The CDR3 sequence is CASSWRDGSYGYTF. In DNA, the CDR3 is TGCGCCAGCAGCTGGAGAGACGGGAGCTATGGCTACACCTTC. The entire variable domain, with the rest obtained from reference TRBV5-1 and TRBJ1-2, is as follows: KAGVTQTPRYLIKTRGQQVTLSCSPISGHRSVSWYQQTPGQGLQFLFEYFSETQRNKGNFPGRFSGRQFSNSRSEMNVSTLELGDSALYLCASSWRDGSYGYTFGSGTRLTVV.

The chain has TRBV7-2 and TRBJ2-1; D is possibly TRBD1 (8 bases). Germline CDR1 and CDR2: SGHTA and FQGNSA. There are 18 residues in the CDR3. Trimming pared 4 bases from V and 5 bases from J, leaving 24 bases between. The CDR3 DNA is TGTGCCAGCAGCTACCACAGGGGGGGGCAGATCGTGAACAATGAGCAGTTCTTC. It yields the protein CASSYHRGGQIVNNEQFF.

The chain uses TRBV7-8 and TRBJ1-5; tentative D call: TRBD1 (5 bases). Germline CDR1 reads SGHVS; CDR2 reads FQNEAQ. This CDR3 is 15 amino acids long. Between the trimmed V and J ends, which lost 1 base and 6 bases, there was a span of 13 bases. CDR3 nucleotides: TGTGCCAGCAGCTTAGTTGGGCCTAGGGGTCAGCCCCAGCATTTT. Translated, it gives CASSLVGPRGQPQHF.

This rearrangement joins TRBV7-8 to TRBJ2-7; 9 nucleotides agree with TRBD2. Germline V gene lookup returns CDR1 SGHVS and CDR2 FQNEAQ. This CDR3 spans 15 amino acids. The V and J ends lost 3 bases and 3 bases, in that order; junction bases with no gene match: 6. CDR3 residues: CASSFRLAGSYEQYF. As DNA, the CDR3 is TGTGCCAGCAGCTTTCGGCTAGCGGGGAGCTACGAGCAGTACTTC.

The chain uses TRBV11-2 and TRBJ1-2; 7 bases map to TRBD1. CDR1 is SGHAT and CDR2 is FQNNGV in the germline V gene. The CDR3 totals 15 residues. With 1 base clipped from V and 3 bases from J, the junction kept 5 bases outside the gene matches. DNA of the CDR3: TGTGCCAGCAGCTTAGGGCAGGGGGGTGACTATGGCTACACCTTC. Its protein is CASSLGQGGDYGYTF.

The chain employs TRBV2 and TRBJ2-1; no firm D call. Trimming stripped 5 bases from V and 0 bases from J, with 11 bases between. In germline, CDR1 is SNHLY, CDR2 FYNNEI. The CDR3 totals 15 residues. CDR3: CASSNRRSSYNEQFF. CDR3 DNA: TGTGCCAGCAGTAACCGCAGAAGCTCCTACAATGAGCAGTTCTTC.

V is TRBV23-1 and J is TRBJ2-7; 7 nucleotides line up with TRBD1. TRBV23-1 is reported as an ORF; its role is uncertain. V lost 6 bases to trimming and J lost 4 bases; unmatched junction nucleotides: 15. The CDR3 extends over 16 amino acids. CDR3 sequence (DNA): TGCGCCAGCAGCCCGCGCCGACAGTGCAGGGGGTACGAGCAGTACTTC. Its protein is CASSPRRQCRGYEQYF.

The chain recombines TRBV9 with TRBJ1-4, with TRBD1 matching over 7 bases. The germline V gene has CDR1 SGDLS and CDR2 YYNGEE. The CDR3 spans 15 residues. With 6 bases clipped from V and 0 bases from J, the junction kept 5 bases outside the gene matches. CDR3 in DNA: TGTGCCAGCACCTACAGGGGAACAACTAATGAAAAACTGTTTTTT. Translation gives CASTYRGTTNEKLFF.

The rearrangement uses TRBV30 and TRBJ2-7, with 8 bases that match TRBD1. V shed 5 bases, J shed 0 bases, and the junction held 6 bases outside the gene matches. The CDR3 has 14 amino acids. Germline V gene data show CDR1 as GTSNPN and CDR2 as SVGIG (reference sequence). The CDR3 loop is CAWDRQGSSYEQYF. The CDR3 DNA reads TGTGCCTGGGATCGACAGGGGTCCTCCTACGAGCAGTACTTC. The whole variable domain, filled in from reference TRBV30 and TRBJ2-7, reads SQTIHQWPATLVQPVGSPLSLECTVEGTSNPNLYWYRQAAGRGLQLLFYSVGIGQISSEVPQNLSASRPQDRQFILSSKKLLLSDSGFYLCAWDRQGSSYEQYFGPGTRLTVT.